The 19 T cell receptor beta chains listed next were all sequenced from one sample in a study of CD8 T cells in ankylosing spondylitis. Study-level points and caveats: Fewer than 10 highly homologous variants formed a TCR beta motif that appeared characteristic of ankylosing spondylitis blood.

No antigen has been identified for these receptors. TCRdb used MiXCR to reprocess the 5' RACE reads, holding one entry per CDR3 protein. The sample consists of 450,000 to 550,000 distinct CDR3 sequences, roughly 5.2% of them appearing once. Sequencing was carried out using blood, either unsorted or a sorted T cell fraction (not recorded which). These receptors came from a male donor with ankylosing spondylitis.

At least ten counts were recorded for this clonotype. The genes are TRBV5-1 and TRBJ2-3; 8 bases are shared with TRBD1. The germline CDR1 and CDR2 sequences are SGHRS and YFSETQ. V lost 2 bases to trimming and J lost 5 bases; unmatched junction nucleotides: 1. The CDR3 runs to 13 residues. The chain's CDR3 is CASSLQGEDTQYF. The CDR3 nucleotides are TGCGCCAGCAGCTTACAGGGGGAAGATACGCAGTATTTT.

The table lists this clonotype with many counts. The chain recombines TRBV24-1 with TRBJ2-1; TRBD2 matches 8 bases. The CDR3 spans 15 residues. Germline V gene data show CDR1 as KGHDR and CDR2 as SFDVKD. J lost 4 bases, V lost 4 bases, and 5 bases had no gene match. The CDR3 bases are TGTGCCACCAGTGACCGGGGACTAGTTTACAATGAGCAGTTCTTC. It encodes CATSDRGLVYNEQFF.

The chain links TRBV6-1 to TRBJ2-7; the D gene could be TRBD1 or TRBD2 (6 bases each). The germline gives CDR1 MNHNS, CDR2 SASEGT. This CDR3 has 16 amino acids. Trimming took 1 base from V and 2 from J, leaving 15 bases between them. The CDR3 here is CASSEEGGRRAYEQYF. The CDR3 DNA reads TGTGCCAGCAGTGAAGAGGGGGGCCGCCGAGCCTACGAGCAGTACTTC.

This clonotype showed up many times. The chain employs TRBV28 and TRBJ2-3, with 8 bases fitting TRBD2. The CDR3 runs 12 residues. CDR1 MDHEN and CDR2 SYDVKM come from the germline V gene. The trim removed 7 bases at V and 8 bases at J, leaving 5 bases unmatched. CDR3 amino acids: CASNPGGSTQYF. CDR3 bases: TGTGCCAGCAACCCGGGGGGGTCTACGCAGTATTTT.

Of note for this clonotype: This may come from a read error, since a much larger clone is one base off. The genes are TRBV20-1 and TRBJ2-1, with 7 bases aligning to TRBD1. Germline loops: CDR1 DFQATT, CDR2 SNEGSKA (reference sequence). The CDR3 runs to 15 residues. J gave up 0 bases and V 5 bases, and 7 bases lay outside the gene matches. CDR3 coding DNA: TGCAGTGCTCCGGCGGACAGGATCTCCTACAATGAGCAGTTCTTC. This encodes CSAPADRISYNEQFF.

The CDR3 region is CASSLLGQRGVSDEQYF. The CDR3 DNA reads TGCGCCAGCAGCTTGTTGGGGCAGCGGGGGGTTTCGGACGAGCAGTACTTC. The chain combines TRBV5-1 with TRBJ2-7; 9 bases line up with TRBD2. The CDR3 is made up of 17 amino acids. V was clipped by 1 base and J by 5 bases; unmatched bases: 13. The V gene's germline CDR1 is SGHRS and CDR2 YFSETQ.

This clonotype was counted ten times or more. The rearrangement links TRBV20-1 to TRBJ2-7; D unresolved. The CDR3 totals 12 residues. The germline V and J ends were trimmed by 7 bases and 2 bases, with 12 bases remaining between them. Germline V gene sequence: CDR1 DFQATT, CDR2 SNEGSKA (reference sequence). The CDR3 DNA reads TGCAGTGTTTGGGCCCCCACCTACGAGCAGTACTTC. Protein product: CSVWAPTYEQYF.

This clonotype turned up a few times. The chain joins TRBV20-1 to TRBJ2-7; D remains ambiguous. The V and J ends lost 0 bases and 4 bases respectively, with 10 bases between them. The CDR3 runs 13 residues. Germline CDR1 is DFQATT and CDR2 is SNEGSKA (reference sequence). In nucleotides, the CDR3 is TGCAGTGCTAGAGAGGCACTCCGATACGAGCAGTACTTC. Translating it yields CSAREALRYEQYF.

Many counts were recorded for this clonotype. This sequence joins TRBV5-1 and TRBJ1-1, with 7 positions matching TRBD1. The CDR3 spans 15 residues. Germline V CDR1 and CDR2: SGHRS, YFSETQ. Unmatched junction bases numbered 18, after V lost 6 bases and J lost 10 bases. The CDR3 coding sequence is TGCGCCAGCACTCCCAATGGACAGGCCGGAGTCGGAGCTTTCTTT. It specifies CASTPNGQAGVGAFF.

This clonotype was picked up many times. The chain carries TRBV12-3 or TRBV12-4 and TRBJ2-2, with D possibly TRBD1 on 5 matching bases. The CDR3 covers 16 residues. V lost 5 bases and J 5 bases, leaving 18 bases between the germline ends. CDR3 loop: CASSPIGQGGTGELFF. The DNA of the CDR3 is TGTGCCAGCAGTCCCATTGGGCAGGGTGGGACCGGGGAGCTGTTTTTT.

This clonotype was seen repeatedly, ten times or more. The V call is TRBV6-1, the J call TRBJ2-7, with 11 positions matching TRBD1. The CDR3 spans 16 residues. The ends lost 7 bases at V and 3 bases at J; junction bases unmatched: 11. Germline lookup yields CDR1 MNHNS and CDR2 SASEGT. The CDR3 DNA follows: TGTGCCAGCAATGTAGGGACAGGGGGAGTAGTCTACGAGCAGTACTTC. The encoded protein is CASNVGTGGVVYEQYF.

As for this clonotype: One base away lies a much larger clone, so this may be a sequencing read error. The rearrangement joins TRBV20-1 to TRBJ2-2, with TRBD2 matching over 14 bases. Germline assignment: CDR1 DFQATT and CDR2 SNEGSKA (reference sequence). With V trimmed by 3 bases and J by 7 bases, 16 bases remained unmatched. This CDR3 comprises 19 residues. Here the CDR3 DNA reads TGCAGTGCTAGCGGGACTAGCGGGAGCCCCGGAGCTCTTGGCGGGGAGCTGTTTTTT. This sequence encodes CSASGTSGSPGALGGELFF.

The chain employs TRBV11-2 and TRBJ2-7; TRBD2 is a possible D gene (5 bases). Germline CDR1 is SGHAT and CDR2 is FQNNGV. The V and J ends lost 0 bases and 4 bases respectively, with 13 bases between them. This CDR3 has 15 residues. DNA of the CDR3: TGTGCCAGCAGCTTAGATGCCCCTAGCTGGTACGAGCAGTACTTC. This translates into CASSLDAPSWYEQYF.

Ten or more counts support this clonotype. The chain's CDR3 is CASSLRLGSYEQYF. The CDR3 nucleotides read TGTGCCAGCAGTTTGCGACTAGGCTCCTACGAGCAGTACTTC. The chain carries TRBV27 and TRBJ2-7; possibly TRBD2 for D (6 bases). Trimming took off 3 bases at V and 0 bases at J, with 9 bases between the two ends. The CDR3 runs 14 residues. Germline V lookup: CDR1 MNHEY, CDR2 SMNVEV (reference sequence).

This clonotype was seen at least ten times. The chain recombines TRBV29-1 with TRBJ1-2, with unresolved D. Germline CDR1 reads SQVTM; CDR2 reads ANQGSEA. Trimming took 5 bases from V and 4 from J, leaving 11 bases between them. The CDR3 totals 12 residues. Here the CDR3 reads CSVRPEFYGYTF. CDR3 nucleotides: TGCAGCGTTCGCCCAGAATTCTATGGCTACACCTTC.

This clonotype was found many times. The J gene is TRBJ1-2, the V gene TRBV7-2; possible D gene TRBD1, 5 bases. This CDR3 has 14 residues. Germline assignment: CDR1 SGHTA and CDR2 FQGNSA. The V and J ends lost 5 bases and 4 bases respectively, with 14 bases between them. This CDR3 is CASSPSTVFYGYTF. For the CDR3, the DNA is TGTGCCAGCAGCCCTTCGACAGTATTCTATGGCTACACCTTC.

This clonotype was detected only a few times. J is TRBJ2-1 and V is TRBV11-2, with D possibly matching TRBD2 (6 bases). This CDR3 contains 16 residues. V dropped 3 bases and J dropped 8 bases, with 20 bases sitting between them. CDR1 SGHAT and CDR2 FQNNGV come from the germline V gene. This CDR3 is CASSFRRDQVNYEQFF. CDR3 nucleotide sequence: TGTGCCAGCAGCTTCCGGCGGGACCAGGTTAATTATGAGCAGTTCTTC.

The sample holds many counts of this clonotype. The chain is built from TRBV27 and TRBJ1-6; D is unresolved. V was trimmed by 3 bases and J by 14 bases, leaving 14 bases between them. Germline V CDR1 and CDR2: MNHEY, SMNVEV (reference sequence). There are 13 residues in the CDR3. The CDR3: CASSFGSFSALHF. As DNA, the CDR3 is TGTGCCAGCAGTTTCGGGTCCTTCTCGGCCCTCCACTTT.

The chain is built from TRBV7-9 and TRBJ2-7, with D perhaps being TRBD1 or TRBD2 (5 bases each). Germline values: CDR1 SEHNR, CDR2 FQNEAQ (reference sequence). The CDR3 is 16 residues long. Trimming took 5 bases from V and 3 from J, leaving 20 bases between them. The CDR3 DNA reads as TGTGCCAGCAGCGGGACGTACTCCACGGCGGACTACGAGCAGTACTTC. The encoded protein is CASSGTYSTADYEQYF.